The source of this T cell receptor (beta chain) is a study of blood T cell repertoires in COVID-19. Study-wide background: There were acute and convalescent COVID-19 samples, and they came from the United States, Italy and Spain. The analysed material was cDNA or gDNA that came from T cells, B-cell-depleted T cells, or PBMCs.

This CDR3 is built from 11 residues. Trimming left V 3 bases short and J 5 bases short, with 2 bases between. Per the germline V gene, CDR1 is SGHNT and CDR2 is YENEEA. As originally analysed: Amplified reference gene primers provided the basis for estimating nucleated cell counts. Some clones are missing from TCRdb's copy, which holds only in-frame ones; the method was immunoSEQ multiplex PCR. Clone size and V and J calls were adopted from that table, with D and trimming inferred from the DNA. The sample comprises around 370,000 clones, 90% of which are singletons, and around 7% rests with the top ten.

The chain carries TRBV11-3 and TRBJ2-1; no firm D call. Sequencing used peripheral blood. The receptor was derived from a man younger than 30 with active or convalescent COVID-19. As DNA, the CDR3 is TGTGCCAGCAGCTTCGACAATGAGCAGTTCTTC. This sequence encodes CASSFDNEQFF.